This paragraph reports one T cell receptor beta chain. Its matching antigen is unknown. This record comes from a study of radiotherapy plus CTLA-4 blockade in lung cancer. Whole-study results and caveats: Radiotherapy plus ipilimumab was followed by expansion in blood of tumor-derived TCR clones.

TCRdb's table, derived via immunoSEQ multiplex PCR, lists solely in-frame clones and lacks some. The sample records just under 60,000 clones, more than 60% being singletons. The CDR3 contains 12 residues. V shed 5 bases, J shed 3 bases, and the junction held 0 bases outside the gene matches. Germline V gene lookup returns CDR1 LNHDA and CDR2 SQIVND (reference sequence). The rearrangement uses TRBV19 and TRBJ2-5, with 7 bases aligning to TRBD2. The specimen comprised peripheral blood, sampled from a patient treated with radiotherapy plus ipilimumab. This TCR was recovered from a human donor with non-small cell lung cancer who had a partial response to radiotherapy plus ipilimumab. CDR3: CASSAGEETQYF. DNA of the CDR3: TGTGCCAGTAGTGCGGGGGAAGAGACCCAGTACTTC.